The 16 T cell receptor beta chains given below trace back to one sample, sequenced in a study of identical twins. Each CDR3 protein is one row after TCRdb ran MiXCR on the 5' RACE reads. The profile shows about 520,000 distinct CDR3 sequences, around 20% of them singletons. Another study also made use of these data, one on T cells expressing NK-cell markers.

The sequenced sample was CD4+ T cells sorted from blood. These receptors originate from a young woman in good health.

CDR3 nucleotide sequence: TGTGCCAGCACCCTAATAAGAGGGGCATACAATGAGCAGTTCTTC. Translating gives CASTLIRGAYNEQFF. The genes are TRBV7-9 and TRBJ2-1; perhaps D is TRBD1 or TRBD2 (5 bases each). V lost 7 bases, J lost 4 bases, and 17 bases lay in between. Germline V CDR1 and CDR2: SEHNR, FQNEAQ (reference sequence). The CDR3 loop spans 15 amino acids.

This sequence joins TRBV7-9 and TRBJ2-7; 10 nucleotides align to TRBD2. The V gene end was trimmed by 7 bases and the J gene end by 2 bases; junction bases not matched to a gene: 14. From germline, CDR1 is SEHNR and CDR2 FQNEAQ (reference sequence). The CDR3 has 17 amino acids. CDR3 sequence: CASTPGTSATNPYEQYF. In DNA form, the CDR3 reads TGTGCCAGCACCCCCGGGACTAGCGCTACAAATCCCTACGAGCAGTACTTC.

This clonotype was seen only a few times. V is TRBV7-3 and J is TRBJ2-1; D remains ambiguous. Looked up from germline, CDR1 is SGHTA and CDR2 is FQGTGA. V was pared by 3 bases and J by 4 bases, with 7 bases between. The CDR3 extends over 13 amino acids. The CDR3 sequence is CASSFLAYNEQFF. In DNA form, the CDR3 reads TGTGCCAGCAGCTTTTTAGCTTACAATGAGCAGTTCTTC. Full variable domain (remainder filled in from reference TRBV7-3 and TRBJ2-1): GAGVSQTPSNKVTEKGKYVELRCDPISGHTALYWYRQSLGQGPEFLIYFQGTGAADDSGLPNDRFFAVRPEGSVSTLKIQRTERGDSAVYLCASSFLAYNEQFFGPGTRLTVL.

The chain carries TRBV2 and TRBJ2-1; 9 bases are a match to TRBD1. Losses at the gene ends were 6 bases for V and 5 bases for J; bases not matched to a gene: 8. The CDR3 is made up of 15 amino acids. Germline V gene sequence: CDR1 SNHLY, CDR2 FYNNEI. In nucleotides, the CDR3 is TGTGCCAGCAGCCGGGACAGGGTGGGAGACAATGAGCAGTTCTTC. It yields the protein CASSRDRVGDNEQFF.

J is TRBJ1-6 and V is TRBV20-1; no clear D gene. Germline values: CDR1 DFQATT, CDR2 SNEGSKA (reference sequence). There are 13 residues in the CDR3. Trimming took off 3 bases at V and 13 bases at J, with 16 bases between the two ends. CDR3 nucleotide sequence: TGCAGTGCTAGGGGCCCTCTATTAGCCCCCCTCCACTTT. It yields the protein CSARGPLLAPLHF.

The chain is built from TRBV18 and TRBJ2-7, with 9 positions matching TRBD2. Trimming removed 11 bases from V and 2 bases from J; junction bases left unmatched: 19. CDR1 KGHSH and CDR2 LQKENI come from the germline V gene. The CDR3 totals 17 residues. The CDR3 protein is CASPLPVAGAGPYEQYF. The CDR3 region has the DNA TGTGCCTCACCACTACCGGTAGCGGGAGCGGGCCCCTACGAGCAGTACTTC.

The chain combines TRBV7-8 with TRBJ2-1; no reliable D call. Trimming took 11 bases from V and 4 from J, leaving 9 bases between them. Germline CDR1 and CDR2: SGHVS and FQNEAQ. This CDR3 has 11 amino acids. The CDR3 is CASLMYNEQFF. The CDR3 DNA is TGTGCCTCCCTCATGTACAATGAGCAGTTCTTC.

The V and J genes are TRBV20-1 and TRBJ2-5, with 8 bases matching TRBD2. The CDR3 has 16 amino acids. The germline gives CDR1 DFQATT, CDR2 SNEGSKA (reference sequence). Trimming removed 1 base from V and 5 bases from J; junction bases left unmatched: 12. For the CDR3, the DNA is TGCAGTGCTAGAGGCGTTGGGAGCGGGGGTCTGGAGACCCAGTACTTC. This gives the protein CSARGVGSGGLETQYF.

The J gene is TRBJ2-3, the V gene TRBV20-1; TRBD2 aligns across 7 bases. CDR3 length: 17 residues. Germline V lookup: CDR1 DFQATT, CDR2 SNEGSKA (reference sequence). V was pared by 0 bases and J by 10 bases, with 19 bases of the junction left unmatched. The CDR3 is CSARDPSASGRGDPQYF. The CDR3 region has the DNA TGCAGTGCTAGAGATCCTTCGGCTAGCGGTCGCGGGGATCCGCAGTATTTT.

This clonotype was found a few times. The V gene is TRBV7-9, the J gene TRBJ2-1; 8 bases map to TRBD2. The CDR3 has 16 residues. In germline, CDR1 is SEHNR, CDR2 FQNEAQ (reference sequence). The J segment lost 5 bases and the V segment lost 5 bases, leaving 11 bases of the junction unmatched. The CDR3 DNA reads TGTGCCAGCAGCCCCCAGGGAGCGGGGGTCCACAATGAGCAGTTCTTC. This gives the protein CASSPQGAGVHNEQFF. The entire variable domain, with the rest obtained from reference TRBV7-9 and TRBJ2-1, is as follows: DTGVSQNPRHKITKRGQNVTFRCDPISEHNRLYWYRQTLGQGPEFLTYFQNEAQLEKSRLLSDRFSAERPKGSFSTLEIQRTEQGDSAMYLCASSPQGAGVHNEQFFGPGTRLTVL.

The chain recombines TRBV6-5 with TRBJ1-2; D unclear. The CDR3 runs 11 residues. The V gene lost 10 bases and the J gene lost 4 bases, with 10 bases spanning the gap. CDR1 and CDR2 (germline): MNHEY, SVGAGI. The CDR3 region is CATTSLYGYTF. The CDR3 coding sequence is TGTGCCACAACATCCCTCTATGGCTACACCTTC.

This clonotype was seen a few times. The genes are TRBV10-3 and TRBJ2-2; D is unresolved. The CDR3 is 11 amino acids. V was shortened by 9 bases and J by 1 base, with 3 bases between the two germline ends. CDR1 and CDR2 (germline): ENHRY, SYGVKD. CDR3 in DNA: TGTGCCATTAGGAACACCGGGGAGCTGTTTTTT. Translation gives CAIRNTGELFF.

In its sample, this clonotype was seen a few times. The J gene is TRBJ2-7, the V gene TRBV5-1; D is possibly TRBD1 (6 bases). Trimming stripped 2 bases from V and 2 bases from J, with 8 bases between. CDR1 and CDR2 (germline): SGHRS, YFSETQ. The CDR3 extends over 13 amino acids. CDR3 DNA sequence: TGCGCCAGCAGCTTCCAGGGGCCCTACGAGCAGTACTTC. This gives the protein CASSFQGPYEQYF.

The chain combines TRBV27 with TRBJ1-2; D remains unclear. V was shortened by 5 bases and J by 10 bases, with 11 bases between the two germline ends. Germline-derived CDR1 and CDR2 are MNHEY and SMNVEV (reference sequence). CDR3 length: 11 amino acids. The CDR3 bases are TGTGCCAGCAGTAAGGGTCGATCCTACACCTTC. Its translation: CASSKGRSYTF.

Only a few counts were recorded for this clonotype. The gene calls are TRBV29-1 and TRBJ2-7; D is uncertain. V lost 7 bases to trimming and J lost 0 bases, with 13 bases between them. Germline V gene lookup returns CDR1 SQVTM and CDR2 ANQGSEA. CDR3 length: 13 residues. Here the CDR3 reads CSAGRAPSYEQYF. The DNA for the CDR3 is TGCAGCGCCGGCCGGGCTCCCTCCTACGAGCAGTACTTC.

A few counts support this clonotype. The gene calls are TRBV12-3 or TRBV12-4 and TRBJ2-1; 7 positions match TRBD1. V shed 6 bases, J shed 9 bases, and the junction held 8 bases outside the gene matches. The CDR3 length is 13 residues. The CDR3 loop is CASRETGRGEQFF. The CDR3 bases are TGTGCCAGCAGAGAGACAGGGCGCGGTGAGCAGTTCTTC.